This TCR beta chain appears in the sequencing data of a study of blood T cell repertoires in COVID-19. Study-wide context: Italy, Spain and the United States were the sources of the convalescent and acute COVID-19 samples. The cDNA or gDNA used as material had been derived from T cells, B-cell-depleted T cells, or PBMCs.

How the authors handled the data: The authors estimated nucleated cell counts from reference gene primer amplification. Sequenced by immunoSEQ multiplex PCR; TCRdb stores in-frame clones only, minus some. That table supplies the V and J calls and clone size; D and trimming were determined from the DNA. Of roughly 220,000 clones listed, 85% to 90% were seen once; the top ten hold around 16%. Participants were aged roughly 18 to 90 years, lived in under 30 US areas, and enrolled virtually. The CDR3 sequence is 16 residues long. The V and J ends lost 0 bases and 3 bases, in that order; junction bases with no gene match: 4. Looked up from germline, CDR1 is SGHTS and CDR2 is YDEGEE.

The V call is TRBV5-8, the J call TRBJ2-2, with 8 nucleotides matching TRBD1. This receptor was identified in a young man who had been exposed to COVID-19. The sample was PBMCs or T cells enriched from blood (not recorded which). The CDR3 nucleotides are TGTGCCAGCAGCTTGGGGGTGACAGGGGACACCGGGGAGCTGTTTTTT. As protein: CASSLGVTGDTGELFF.